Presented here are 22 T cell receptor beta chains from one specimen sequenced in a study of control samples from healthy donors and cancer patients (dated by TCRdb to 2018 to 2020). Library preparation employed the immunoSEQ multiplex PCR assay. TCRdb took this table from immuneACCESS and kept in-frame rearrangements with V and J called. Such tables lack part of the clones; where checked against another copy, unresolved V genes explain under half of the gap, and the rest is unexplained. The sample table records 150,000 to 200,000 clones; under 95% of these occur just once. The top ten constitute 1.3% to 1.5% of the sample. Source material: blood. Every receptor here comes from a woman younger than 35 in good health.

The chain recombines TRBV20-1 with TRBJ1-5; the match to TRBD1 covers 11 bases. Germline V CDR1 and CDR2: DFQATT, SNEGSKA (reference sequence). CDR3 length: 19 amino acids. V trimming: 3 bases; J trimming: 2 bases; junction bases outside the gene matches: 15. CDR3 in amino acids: CSASIYGTGGRGGNQPQHF. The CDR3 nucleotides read TGCAGTGCTAGTATTTACGGGACAGGGGGACGGGGAGGCAATCAGCCCCAGCATTTT.

The CDR3: CASSLGSESEQFF. In DNA form, the CDR3 reads TGTGCCAGCAGCTTAGGTAGCGAAAGTGAGCAGTTCTTC. The V call is TRBV11-2, the J call TRBJ2-1; maybe TRBD2 (5 bases). CDR3 length: 13 residues. The ends were cut back, 1 base at V and 9 bases at J, with 10 bases in the middle. Germline V gene data show CDR1 as SGHAT and CDR2 as FQNNGV.

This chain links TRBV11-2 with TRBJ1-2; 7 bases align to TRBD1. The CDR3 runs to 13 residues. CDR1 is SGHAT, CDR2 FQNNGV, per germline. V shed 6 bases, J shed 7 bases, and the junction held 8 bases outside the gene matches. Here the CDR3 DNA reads TGTGCCAGCAGTTGGGACAGCCTCTTTGGCTACACCTTC. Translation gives CASSWDSLFGYTF. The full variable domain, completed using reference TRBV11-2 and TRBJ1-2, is EAGVAQSPRYKIIEKRQSVAFWCNPISGHATLYWYQQILGQGPKLLIQFQNNGVVDDSQLPKDRFSAERLKGVDSTLKIQPAKLEDSAVYLCASSWDSLFGYTFGSGTRLTVV.

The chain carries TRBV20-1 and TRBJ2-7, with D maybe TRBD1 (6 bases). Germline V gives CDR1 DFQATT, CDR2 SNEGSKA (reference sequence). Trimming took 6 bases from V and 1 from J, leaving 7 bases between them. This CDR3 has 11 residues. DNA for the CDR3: TGCAGTGCGGACAGATCCTACGAGCAGTACTTC. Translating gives CSADRSYEQYF.

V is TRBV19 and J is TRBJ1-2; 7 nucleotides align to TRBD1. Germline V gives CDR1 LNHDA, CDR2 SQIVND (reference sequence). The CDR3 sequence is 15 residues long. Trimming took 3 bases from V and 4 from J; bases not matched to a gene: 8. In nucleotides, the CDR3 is TGTGCCAGTAGTATGAGGTTGGACAGGATCTATGGCTACACCTTC. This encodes CASSMRLDRIYGYTF.

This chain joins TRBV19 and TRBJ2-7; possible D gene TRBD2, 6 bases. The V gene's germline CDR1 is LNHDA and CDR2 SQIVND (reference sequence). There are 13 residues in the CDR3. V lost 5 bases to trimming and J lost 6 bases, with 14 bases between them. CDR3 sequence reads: CASSAGSSGEQYF. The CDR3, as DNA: TGTGCCAGTAGTGCCGGGAGTAGTGGCGAGCAGTACTTC.

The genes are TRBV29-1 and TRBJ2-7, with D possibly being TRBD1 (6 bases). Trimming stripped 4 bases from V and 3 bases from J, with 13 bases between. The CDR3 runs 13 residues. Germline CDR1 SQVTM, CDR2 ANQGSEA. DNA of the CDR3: TGCAGCGTTGTGTGGCAGGGGAGCTACGAGCAGTACTTC. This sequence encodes CSVVWQGSYEQYF.

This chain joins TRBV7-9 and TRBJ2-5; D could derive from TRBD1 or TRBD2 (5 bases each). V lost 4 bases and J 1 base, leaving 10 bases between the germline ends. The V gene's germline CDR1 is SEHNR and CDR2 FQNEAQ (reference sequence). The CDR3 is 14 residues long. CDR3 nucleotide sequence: TGTGCCAGCAGCTCTATAGGGACCCAAGAGACCCAGTACTTC. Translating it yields CASSSIGTQETQYF.

The CDR3 loop is CASSPLASPLHF. The CDR3 DNA is TGTGCCAGCAGTCCCCTTGCCTCACCCCTCCACTTT. The rearrangement joins TRBV12-3 or TRBV12-4 to TRBJ1-6; D not certain. Trimming took off 5 bases at V and 10 bases at J, with 9 bases between the two ends. The CDR3 runs 12 residues.

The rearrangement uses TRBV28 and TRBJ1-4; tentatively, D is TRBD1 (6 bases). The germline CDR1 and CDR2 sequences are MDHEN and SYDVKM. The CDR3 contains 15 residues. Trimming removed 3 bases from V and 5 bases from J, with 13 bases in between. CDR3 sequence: CASSFYGGLNEKLFF. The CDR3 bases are TGTGCCAGCAGTTTTTATGGGGGGCTCAATGAAAAACTGTTTTTT.

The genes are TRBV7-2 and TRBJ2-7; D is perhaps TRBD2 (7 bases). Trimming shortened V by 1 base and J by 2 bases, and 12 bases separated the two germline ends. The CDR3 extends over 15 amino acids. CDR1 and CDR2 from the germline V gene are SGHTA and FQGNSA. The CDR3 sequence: CASSLGAGHTYEQYF. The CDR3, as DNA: TGTGCCAGCAGCTTAGGAGCGGGACACACCTACGAGCAGTACTTC.

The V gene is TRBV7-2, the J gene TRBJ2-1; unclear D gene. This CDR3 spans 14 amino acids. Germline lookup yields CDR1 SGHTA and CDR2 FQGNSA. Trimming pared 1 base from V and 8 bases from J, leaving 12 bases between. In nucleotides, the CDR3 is TGTGCCAGCAGCTTAGGAATGTTGGCAGATGAGCAGTTCTTC. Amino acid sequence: CASSLGMLADEQFF.

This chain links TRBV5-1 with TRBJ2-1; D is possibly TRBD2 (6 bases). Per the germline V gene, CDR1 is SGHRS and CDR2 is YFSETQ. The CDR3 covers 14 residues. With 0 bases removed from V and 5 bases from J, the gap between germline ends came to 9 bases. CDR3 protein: CASSLDGGNNEQFF. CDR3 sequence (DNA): TGCGCCAGCAGCTTGGACGGGGGTAACAATGAGCAGTTCTTC.

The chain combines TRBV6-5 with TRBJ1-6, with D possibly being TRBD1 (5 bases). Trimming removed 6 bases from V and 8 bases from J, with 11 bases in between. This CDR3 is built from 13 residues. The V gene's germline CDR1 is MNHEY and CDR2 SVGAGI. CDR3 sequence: CASRRDGHSPLHF. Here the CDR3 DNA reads TGTGCCAGCAGGCGGGACGGTCATTCACCCCTCCACTTT.

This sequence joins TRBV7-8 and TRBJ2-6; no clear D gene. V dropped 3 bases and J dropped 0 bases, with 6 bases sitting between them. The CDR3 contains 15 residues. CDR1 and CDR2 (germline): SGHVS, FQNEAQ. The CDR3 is CASSFGSSGANVLTF. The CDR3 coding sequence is TGTGCCAGCAGCTTCGGTAGCTCTGGGGCCAACGTCCTGACTTTC.

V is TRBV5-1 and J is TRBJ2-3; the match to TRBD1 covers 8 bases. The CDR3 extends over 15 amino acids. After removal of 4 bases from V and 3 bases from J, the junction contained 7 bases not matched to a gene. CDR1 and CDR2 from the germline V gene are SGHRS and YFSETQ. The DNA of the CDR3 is TGCGCCAGCAGCCCCGGGACAGGCCTAACAGATACGCAGTATTTT. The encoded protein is CASSPGTGLTDTQYF.

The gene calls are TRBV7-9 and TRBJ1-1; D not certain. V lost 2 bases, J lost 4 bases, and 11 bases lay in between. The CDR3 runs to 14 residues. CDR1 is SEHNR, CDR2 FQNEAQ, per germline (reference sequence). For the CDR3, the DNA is TGTGCCAGCAGCTTATGGTCTGGGAGCACTGAAGCTTTCTTT. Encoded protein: CASSLWSGSTEAFF.

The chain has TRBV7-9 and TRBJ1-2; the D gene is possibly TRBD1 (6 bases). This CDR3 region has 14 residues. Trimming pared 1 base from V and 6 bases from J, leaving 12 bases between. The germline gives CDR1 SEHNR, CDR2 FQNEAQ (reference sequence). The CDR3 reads CASSLGTVGDGYTF. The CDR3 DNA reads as TGTGCCAGCAGCTTAGGGACAGTCGGGGATGGCTACACCTTC.

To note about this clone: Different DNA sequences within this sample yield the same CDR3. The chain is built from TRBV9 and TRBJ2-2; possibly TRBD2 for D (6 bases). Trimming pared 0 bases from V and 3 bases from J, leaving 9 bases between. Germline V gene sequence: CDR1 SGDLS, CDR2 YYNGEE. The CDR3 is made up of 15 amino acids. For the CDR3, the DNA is TGTGCCAGCAGCGTAGAAGGAGGGGACACCGGGGAGCTGTTTTTT. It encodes CASSVEGGDTGELFF.

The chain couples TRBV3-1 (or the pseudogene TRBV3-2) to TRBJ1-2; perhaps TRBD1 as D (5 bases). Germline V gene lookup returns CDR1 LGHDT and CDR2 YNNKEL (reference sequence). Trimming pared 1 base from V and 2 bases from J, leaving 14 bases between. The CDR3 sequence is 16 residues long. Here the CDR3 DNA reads TGTGCCAGCAGCCAAGCGGTTCTGCAGGGAAACTATGGCTACACCTTC. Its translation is CASSQAVLQGNYGYTF.

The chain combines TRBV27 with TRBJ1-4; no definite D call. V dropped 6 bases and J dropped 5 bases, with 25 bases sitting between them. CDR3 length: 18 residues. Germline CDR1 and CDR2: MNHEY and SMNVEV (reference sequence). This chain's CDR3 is CASSLLPIPVTPNEKLFF. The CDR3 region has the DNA TGTGCCAGCAGCTTACTCCCTATACCAGTCACTCCGAATGAAAAACTGTTTTTT.

In DNA form, the CDR3 reads TGTGCCACCAGTGAATTAGGGACTAGCACAGATACGCAGTATTTT. This translates into CATSELGTSTDTQYF. This chain joins TRBV24-1 and TRBJ2-3, with a tentative D call TRBD2 (6 bases). Germline V gene lookup returns CDR1 KGHDR and CDR2 SFDVKD. V lost 4 bases and J lost 0, with 10 bases in between. This CDR3 spans 15 amino acids.